Reported below is one TCR beta chain. This CDR3 region has 15 residues. Germline CDR1 and CDR2: MNHEY and SVGAGI. V was pared by 1 base and J by 2 bases, with 12 bases between. Assay: immunoSEQ multiplex PCR; the TCRdb copy retains only in-frame clones and omits some. This sample carries some 58,000 clones, roughly 85% of them seen once, and the ten largest clones take about 0.62%. This sample stems from a study of OX40 agonist ivuxolimab in advanced cancers. The chain uses TRBV6-5 and TRBJ2-7; D is possibly TRBD2 (5 bases). This TCR derives from an adult with an advanced solid tumor such as melanoma, head and neck, liver or kidney cancer. This specimen was CD4+ or CD8+ T cells sorted from blood, taken in a trial of the OX40 agonist ivuxolimab. As DNA, the CDR3 is TGTGCCAGCAGTTACTTAGGCGTTAGCGCCTACGAGCAGTACTTC. Encoded protein: CASSYLGVSAYEQYF.